The next 2 T cell receptor beta chains were all read from a single sample in a study of Ad26.COV2.S vaccination and SARS-CoV-2 variants. Repertoires were generated with immunoSEQ multiplex PCR, while TCRdb's copy carries only in-frame clones and drops some. This sample has a few hundred thousand clones, with almost 90% found just once. Sample treatment: 19 received Ad26.COV2.S at low or high dose, single or two shots; roughly five received placebo; per-sample allocation not given. All samples were drawn on day 63, counting from the first vaccine or placebo injection. Sample: peripheral blood, taken in a trial of Ad26.COV2.S vaccine versus placebo. These receptors originate from a person between 18 and 65 years old who received the Ad26.COV2.S COVID-19 vaccine or a placebo.

The chain recombines TRBV3-1 (or the pseudogene TRBV3-2) with TRBJ1-4; D ambiguous. The CDR3 is 14 amino acids. Germline V gives CDR1 LGHDT, CDR2 YNNKEL (reference sequence). V was clipped by 4 bases and J by 8 bases, with 14 bases between them. CDR3 sequence reads: CASSPVGSGEKLFF. In DNA form, the CDR3 reads TGTGCCAGCAGCCCCGTGGGGAGTGGCGAAAAACTGTTTTTT.

The chain carries TRBV5-1 and TRBJ1-1; TRBD1 might be the D (6 bases). CDR3 size: 15 residues. V dropped 5 bases and J dropped 0 bases, with 14 bases sitting between them. The V gene's germline CDR1 is SGHRS and CDR2 YFSETQ. The CDR3, as DNA: TGCGCCAGCAGAGAAAGCAGGGGTGTGAACACTGAAGCTTTCTTT. Translating gives CASRESRGVNTEAFF.